This T cell receptor (beta chain) was documented in a study of blood T cell repertoires in COVID-19. Looking at the study overall: The United States, Italy and Spain provided the acute and convalescent COVID-19 samples.

After removal of 3 bases from V and 6 bases from J, the junction contained 4 bases not matched to a gene. This CDR3 comprises 12 residues. Germline V lookup: CDR1 DFQATT, CDR2 SNEGSKA (reference sequence). In the authors' methods: Amplified reference gene primers provided the basis for estimating nucleated cell counts. Assay used: immunoSEQ multiplex PCR; TCRdb lists only in-frame clones, some missing. For V, J and clone size, that table is used; D and trimming come from the DNA. The data contain 150,000 to 200,000 clones, over 85% of them singletons. This clonotype was obtained from a woman aged 45-60 years with acute or convalescent COVID-19. J is TRBJ2-5 and V is TRBV20-1, with 7 positions matching TRBD1. The sequenced sample consisted of peripheral blood. CDR3 amino acids: CSASYRGKTQYF. CDR3 in DNA: TGCAGTGCTAGTTACAGGGGAAAGACCCAGTACTTC.